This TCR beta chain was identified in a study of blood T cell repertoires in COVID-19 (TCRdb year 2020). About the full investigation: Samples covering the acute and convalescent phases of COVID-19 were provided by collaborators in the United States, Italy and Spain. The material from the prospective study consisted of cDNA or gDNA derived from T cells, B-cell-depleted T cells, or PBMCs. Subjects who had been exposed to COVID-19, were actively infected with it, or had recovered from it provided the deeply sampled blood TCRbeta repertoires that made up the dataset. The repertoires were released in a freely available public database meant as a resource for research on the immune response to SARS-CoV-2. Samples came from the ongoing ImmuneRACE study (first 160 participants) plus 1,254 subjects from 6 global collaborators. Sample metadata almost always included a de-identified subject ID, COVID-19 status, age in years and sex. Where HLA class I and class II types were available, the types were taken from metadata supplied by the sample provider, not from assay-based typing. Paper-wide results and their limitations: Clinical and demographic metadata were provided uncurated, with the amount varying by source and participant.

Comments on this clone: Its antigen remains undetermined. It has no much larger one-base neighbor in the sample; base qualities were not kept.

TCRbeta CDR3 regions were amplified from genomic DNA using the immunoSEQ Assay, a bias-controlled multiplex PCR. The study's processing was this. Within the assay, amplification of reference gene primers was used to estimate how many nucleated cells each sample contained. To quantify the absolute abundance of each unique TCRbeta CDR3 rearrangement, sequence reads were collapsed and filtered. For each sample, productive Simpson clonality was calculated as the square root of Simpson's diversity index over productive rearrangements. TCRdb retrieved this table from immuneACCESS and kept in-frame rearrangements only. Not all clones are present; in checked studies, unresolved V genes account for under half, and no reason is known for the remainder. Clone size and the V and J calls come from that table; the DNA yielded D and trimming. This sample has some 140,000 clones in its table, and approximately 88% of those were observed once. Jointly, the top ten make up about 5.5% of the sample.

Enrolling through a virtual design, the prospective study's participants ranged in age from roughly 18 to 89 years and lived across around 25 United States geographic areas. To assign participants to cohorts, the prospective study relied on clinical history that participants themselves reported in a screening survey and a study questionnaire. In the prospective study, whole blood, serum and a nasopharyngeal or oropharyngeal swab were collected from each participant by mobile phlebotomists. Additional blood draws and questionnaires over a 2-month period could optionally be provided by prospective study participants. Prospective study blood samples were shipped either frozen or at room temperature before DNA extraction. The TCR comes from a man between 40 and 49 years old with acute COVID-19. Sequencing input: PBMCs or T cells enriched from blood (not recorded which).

CDR3 loop: CASSLIGTGLYEQYF. Read as DNA, the sequence is TGTGCCAGCAGCTTAATCGGGACAGGCCTCTACGAGCAGTACTTC. In this chain, TRBV7-9 is recombined with TRBJ2-7; 8 junctional bases match TRBD1. The cysteine opens and the phenylalanine closes a CDR3 of 15 amino acids. The retained sequence is limited to the CDR3, 45 bases, with the frame set at the first base. The germline V gene (reference sequence) yields SEHNR for CDR1 and FQNEAQ for CDR2. At the junction V is shortened by 2 bases and J by 3 bases; bases outside the gene matches: 6.